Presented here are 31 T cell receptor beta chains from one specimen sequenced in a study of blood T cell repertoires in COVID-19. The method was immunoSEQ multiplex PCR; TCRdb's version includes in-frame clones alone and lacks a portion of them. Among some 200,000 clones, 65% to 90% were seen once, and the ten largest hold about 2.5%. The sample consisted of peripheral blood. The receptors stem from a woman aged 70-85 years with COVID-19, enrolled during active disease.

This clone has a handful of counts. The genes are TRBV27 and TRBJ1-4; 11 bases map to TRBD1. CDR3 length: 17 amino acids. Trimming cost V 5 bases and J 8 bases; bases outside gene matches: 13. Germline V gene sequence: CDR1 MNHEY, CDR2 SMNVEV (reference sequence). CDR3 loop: CASSRERTGGAWEKLFF. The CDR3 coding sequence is TGTGCCAGCAGTCGCGAAAGGACAGGGGGCGCTTGGGAAAAACTGTTTTTT.

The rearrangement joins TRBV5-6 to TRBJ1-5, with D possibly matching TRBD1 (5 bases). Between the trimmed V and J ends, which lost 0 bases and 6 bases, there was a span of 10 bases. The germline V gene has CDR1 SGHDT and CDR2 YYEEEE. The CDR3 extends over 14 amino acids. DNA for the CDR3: TGTGCCAGCAGCTTGGGGCAGGGTGGTCAGCCCCAGCATTTT. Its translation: CASSLGQGGQPQHF.

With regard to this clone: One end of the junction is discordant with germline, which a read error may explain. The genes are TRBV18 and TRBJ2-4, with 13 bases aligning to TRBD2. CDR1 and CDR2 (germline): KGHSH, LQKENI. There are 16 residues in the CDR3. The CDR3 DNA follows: TGTGCCAGCTCACCCGGACTAGCGGGAGCCGAAAACATTCAGTACTTC. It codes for CASSPGLAGAENIQYF.

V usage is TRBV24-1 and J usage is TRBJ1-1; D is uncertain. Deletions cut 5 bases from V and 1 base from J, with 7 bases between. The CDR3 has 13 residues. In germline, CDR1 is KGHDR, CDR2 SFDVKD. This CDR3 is CATSAQANTEAFF. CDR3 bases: TGTGCCACCAGTGCGCAGGCGAACACTGAAGCTTTCTTT.

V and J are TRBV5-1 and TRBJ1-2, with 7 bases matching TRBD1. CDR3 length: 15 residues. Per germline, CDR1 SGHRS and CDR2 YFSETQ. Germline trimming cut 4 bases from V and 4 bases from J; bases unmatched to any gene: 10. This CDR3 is CASSRETGNSYGYTF. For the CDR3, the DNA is TGCGCCAGCAGCCGTGAGACAGGGAATAGCTATGGCTACACCTTC.

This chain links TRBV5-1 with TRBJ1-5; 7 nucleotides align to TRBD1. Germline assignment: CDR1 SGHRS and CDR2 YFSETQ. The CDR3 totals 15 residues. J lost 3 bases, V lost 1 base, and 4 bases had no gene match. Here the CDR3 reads CASSLTGAPNQPQHF. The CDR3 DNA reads TGCGCCAGCAGCTTGACAGGGGCCCCCAATCAGCCCCAGCATTTT. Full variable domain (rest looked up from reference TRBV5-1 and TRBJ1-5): KAGVTQTPRYLIKTRGQQVTLSCSPISGHRSVSWYQQTPGQGLQFLFEYFSETQRNKGNFPGRFSGRQFSNSRSEMNVSTLELGDSALYLCASSLTGAPNQPQHFGDGTRLSIL.

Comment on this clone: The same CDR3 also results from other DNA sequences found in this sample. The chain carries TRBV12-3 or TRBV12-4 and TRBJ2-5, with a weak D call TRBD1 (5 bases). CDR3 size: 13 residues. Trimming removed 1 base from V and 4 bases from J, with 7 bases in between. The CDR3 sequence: CASSLGQGETQYF. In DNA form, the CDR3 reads TGTGCCAGCAGTTTAGGGCAGGGAGAGACCCAGTACTTC.

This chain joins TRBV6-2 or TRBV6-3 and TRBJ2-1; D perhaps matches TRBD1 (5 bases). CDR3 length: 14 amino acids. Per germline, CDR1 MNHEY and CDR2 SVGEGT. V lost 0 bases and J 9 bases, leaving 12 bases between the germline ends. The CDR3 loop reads CASSYSAYQGEQFF. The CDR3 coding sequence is TGTGCCAGCAGTTACTCGGCGTATCAGGGTGAGCAGTTCTTC.

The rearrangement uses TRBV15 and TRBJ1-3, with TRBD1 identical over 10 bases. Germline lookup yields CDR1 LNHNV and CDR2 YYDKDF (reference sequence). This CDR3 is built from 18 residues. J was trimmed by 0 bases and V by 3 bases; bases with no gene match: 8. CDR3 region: CATSSFSGTGASGNTIYF. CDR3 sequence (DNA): TGTGCCACCAGCAGTTTTTCCGGGACAGGGGCCTCTGGAAACACCATATATTTT.

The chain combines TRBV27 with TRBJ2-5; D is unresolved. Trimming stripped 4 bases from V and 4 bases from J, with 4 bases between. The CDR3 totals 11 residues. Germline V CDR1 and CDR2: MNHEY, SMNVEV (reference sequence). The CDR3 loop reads CASSYLETQYF. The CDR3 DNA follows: TGTGCCAGCAGTTATCTAGAGACCCAGTACTTC.

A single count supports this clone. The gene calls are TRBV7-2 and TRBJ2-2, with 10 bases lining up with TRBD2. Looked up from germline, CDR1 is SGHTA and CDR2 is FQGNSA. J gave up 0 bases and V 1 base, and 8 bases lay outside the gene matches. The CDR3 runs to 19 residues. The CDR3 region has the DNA TGTGCCAGCAGCTTAGTTAGTGGACTAGCGGTCGCGAACACCGGGGAGCTGTTTTTT. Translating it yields CASSLVSGLAVANTGELFF. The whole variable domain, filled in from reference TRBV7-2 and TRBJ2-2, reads GAGVSQSPSNKVTEKGKDVELRCDPISGHTALYWYRQSLGQGLEFLIYFQGNSAPDKSGLPSDRFSAERTGGSVSTLTIQRTQQEDSAVYLCASSLVSGLAVANTGELFFGEGSRLTVL.

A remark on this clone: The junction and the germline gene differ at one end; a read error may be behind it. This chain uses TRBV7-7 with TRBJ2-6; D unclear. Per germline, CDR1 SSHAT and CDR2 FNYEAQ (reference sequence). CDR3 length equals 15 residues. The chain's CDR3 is CASSLDRSGANVLTF. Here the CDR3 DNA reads TGTGCTAGCAGCCTAGATCGCTCTGGGGCCAACGTCCTGACTTTC.

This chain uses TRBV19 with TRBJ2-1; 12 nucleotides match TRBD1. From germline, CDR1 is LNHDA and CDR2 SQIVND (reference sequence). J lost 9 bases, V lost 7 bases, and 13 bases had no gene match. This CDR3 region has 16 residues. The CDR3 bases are TGTGCCAGTAAGGCCATAGGGACAGGGGGCATAGGTGAGCAGTTCTTC. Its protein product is CASKAIGTGGIGEQFF.

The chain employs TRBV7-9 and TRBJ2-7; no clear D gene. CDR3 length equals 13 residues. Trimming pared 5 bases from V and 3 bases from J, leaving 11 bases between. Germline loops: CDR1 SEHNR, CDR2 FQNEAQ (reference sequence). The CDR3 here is CASSPLDIYEQYF. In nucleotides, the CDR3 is TGTGCCAGCAGCCCCCTCGACATCTACGAGCAGTACTTC.

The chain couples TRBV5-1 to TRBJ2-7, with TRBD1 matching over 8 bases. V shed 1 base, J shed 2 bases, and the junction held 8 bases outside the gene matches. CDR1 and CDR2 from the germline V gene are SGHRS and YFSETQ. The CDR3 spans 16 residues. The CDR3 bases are TGCGCCAGCAGCTTGTTTCCCGGGACAGGAACCTACGAGCAGTACTTC. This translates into CASSLFPGTGTYEQYF.

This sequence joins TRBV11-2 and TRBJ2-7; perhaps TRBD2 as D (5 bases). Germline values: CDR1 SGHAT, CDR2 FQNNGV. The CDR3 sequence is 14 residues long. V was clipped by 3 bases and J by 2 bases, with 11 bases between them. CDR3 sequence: CASSFTVTTYEQYF. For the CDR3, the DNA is TGTGCCAGCAGCTTTACAGTGACTACCTACGAGCAGTACTTC.

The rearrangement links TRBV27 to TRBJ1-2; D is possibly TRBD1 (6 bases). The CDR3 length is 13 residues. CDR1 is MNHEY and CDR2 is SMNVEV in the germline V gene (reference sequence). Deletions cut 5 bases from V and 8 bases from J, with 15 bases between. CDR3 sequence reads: CASSTGNSGGYTF. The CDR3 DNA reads TGTGCCAGCAGTACAGGGAACTCGGGAGGCTACACCTTC.

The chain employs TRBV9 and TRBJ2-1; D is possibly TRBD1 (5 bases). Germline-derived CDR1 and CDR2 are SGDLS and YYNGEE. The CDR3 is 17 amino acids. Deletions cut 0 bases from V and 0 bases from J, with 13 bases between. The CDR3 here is CASSVGAGYGSYNEQFF. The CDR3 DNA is TGTGCCAGCAGCGTAGGAGCAGGGTATGGCTCCTACAATGAGCAGTTCTTC.

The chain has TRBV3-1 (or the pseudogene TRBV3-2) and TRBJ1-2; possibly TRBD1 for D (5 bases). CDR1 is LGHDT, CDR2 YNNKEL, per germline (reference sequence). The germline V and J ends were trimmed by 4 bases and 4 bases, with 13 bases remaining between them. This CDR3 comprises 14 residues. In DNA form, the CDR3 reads TGTGCCAGCAGCCGTATGACAGCGGGCTATGGCTACACCTTC. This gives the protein CASSRMTAGYGYTF.

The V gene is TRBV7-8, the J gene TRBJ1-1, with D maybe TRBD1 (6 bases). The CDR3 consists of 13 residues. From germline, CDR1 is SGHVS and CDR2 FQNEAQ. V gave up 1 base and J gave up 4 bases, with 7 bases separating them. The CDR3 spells CASSLETGTEAFF. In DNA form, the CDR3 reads TGTGCCAGCAGCTTAGAGACAGGCACTGAAGCTTTCTTT.

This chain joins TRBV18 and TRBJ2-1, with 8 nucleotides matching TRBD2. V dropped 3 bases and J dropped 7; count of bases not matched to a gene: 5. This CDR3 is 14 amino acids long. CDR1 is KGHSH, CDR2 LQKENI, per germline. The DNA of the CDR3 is TGTGCCAGCTCACCCTCGCTAGCGGGTAATGAGCAGTTCTTC. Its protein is CASSPSLAGNEQFF.

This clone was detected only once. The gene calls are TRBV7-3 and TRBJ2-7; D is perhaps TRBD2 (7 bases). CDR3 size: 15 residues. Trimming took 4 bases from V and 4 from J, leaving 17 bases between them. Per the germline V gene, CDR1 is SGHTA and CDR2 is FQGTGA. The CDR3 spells CASSSEGGWPYEQYF. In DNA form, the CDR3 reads TGTGCCAGCAGCTCCGAGGGGGGGTGGCCGTACGAGCAGTACTTC.

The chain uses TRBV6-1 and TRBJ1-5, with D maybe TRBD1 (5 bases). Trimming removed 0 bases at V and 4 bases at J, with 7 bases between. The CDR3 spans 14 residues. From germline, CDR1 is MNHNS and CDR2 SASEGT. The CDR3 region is CASSEAAGNQPQHF. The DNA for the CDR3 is TGTGCCAGCAGTGAAGCGGCAGGGAATCAGCCCCAGCATTTT.

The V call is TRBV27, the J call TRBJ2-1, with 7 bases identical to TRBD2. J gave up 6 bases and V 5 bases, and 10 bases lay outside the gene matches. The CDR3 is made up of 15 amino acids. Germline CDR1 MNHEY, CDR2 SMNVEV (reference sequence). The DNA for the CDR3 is TGTGCCAGCAGTCGACTAGCCTCGACGGTCAATGAGCAGTTCTTC. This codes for CASSRLASTVNEQFF.

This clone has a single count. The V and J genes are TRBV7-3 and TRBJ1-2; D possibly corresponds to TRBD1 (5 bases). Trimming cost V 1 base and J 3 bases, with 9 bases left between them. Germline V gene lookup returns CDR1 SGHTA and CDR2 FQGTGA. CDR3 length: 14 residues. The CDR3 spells CASSLNGGDYGYTF. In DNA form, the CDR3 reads TGTGCCAGCAGCTTAAACGGGGGTGACTATGGCTACACCTTC.

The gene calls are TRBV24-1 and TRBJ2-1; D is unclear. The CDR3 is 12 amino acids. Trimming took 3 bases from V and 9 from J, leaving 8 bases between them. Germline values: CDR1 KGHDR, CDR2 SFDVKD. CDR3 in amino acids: CATSDRAGEQFF. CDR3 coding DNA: TGTGCCACCAGTGATCGAGCAGGTGAGCAGTTCTTC.

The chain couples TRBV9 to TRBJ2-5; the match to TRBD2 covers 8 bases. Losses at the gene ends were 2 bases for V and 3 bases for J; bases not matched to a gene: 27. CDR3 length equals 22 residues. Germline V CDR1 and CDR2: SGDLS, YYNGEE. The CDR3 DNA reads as TGTGCCAGCAGCGTTGGGGCCGGAGGAGCCGTGTTGTTAGGCGGGGGGAAAGAGACCCAGTACTTC. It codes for CASSVGAGGAVLLGGGKETQYF.

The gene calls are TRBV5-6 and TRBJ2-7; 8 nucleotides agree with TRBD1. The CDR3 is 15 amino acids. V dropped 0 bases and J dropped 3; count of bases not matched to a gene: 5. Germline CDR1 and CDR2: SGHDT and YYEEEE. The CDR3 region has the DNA TGTGCCAGCAGCTTGGCAGGGGGCCAGGGCTACGAGCAGTACTTC. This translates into CASSLAGGQGYEQYF. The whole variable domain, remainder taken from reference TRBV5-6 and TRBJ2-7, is DAGVTQSPTHLIKTRGQQVTLRCSPKSGHDTVSWYQQALGQGPQFIFQYYEEEERQRGNFPDRFSGHQFPNYSSELNVNALLLGDSALYLCASSLAGGQGYEQYFGPGTRLTVT.

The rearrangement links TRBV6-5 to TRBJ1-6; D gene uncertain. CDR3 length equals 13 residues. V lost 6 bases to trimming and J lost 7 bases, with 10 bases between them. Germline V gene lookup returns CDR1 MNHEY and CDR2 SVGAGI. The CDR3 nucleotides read TGTGCCAGCAGGGAGGATGGGAATTCACCCCTCCACTTT. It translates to CASREDGNSPLHF.

CDR3 in amino acids: CASSLASGSGNTIYF. DNA of the CDR3: TGTGCCAGCAGCTTAGCATCAGGGTCTGGAAACACCATATATTTT. The chain is built from TRBV7-2 and TRBJ1-3; weak D call: TRBD1 (5 bases). The V gene's germline CDR1 is SGHTA and CDR2 FQGNSA. The V end was cut by 0 bases, the J end by 1 base, with 7 bases between. The CDR3 sequence is 15 residues long.

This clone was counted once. CDR3 DNA sequence: TGTGCCAGCAGCCGCTTAGCGGGAGGAAGGATGGAGACCCAGTACTTC. Translation gives CASSRLAGGRMETQYF. V is TRBV7-6 and J is TRBJ2-5; 10 bases align to TRBD2. This CDR3 has 16 amino acids. Trimming removed 5 bases from V and 5 bases from J; junction bases left unmatched: 11. CDR1 and CDR2 (germline): SGHVS, FNYEAQ.